Listed here is a single TCR beta chain. Its antigen is still unknown. The data are from a study of CD8 T cells in ankylosing spondylitis. CDR3 length: 17 amino acids. Germline trimming cut 1 base from V and 4 bases from J; bases unmatched to any gene: 13. In germline, CDR1 is SGHRS, CDR2 YFSETQ. General observations from the study: A TCR beta motif of eight highly homologous variants appeared characteristic of ankylosing spondylitis blood. Reportedly, matched ankylosing spondylitis synovial fluid was significantly enriched for disease-linked clones.

Generation of TCR beta libraries employed quantitative 5'-RACE incorporating molecular barcodes. TCRdb ran MiXCR on the 5' RACE reads and lists one entry per CDR3 protein. The table includes 250,000 or so distinct CDR3 sequences, roughly a quarter detected once. The V and J genes are TRBV5-1 and TRBJ2-5; 7 nucleotides align to TRBD1. The sequence was obtained from a male donor with ankylosing spondylitis or in good health (not recorded which). Sample: blood, either unsorted or a sorted T cell fraction (not recorded which). The CDR3 loop is CASSLTGPGTVAETQYF. CDR3 coding DNA: TGCGCCAGCAGCTTGACCGGACCCGGGACAGTGGCAGAGACCCAGTACTTC.